Below, 28 T cell receptor beta chains from the same sample are listed, as sequenced in a study of blood T cell repertoires in COVID-19. Method: immunoSEQ multiplex PCR; TCRdb's copy keeps in-frame clones and lacks some. The data hold about 190,000 clones, with around 84% observed a single time. The specimen was peripheral blood. These receptors came from a man aged 30 to 39 with active or convalescent COVID-19.

The DNA for the CDR3 is TGTGCCAGTAGTATAACCCCAGGGGCAGAGACCCAGTACTTC. Its translation: CASSITPGAETQYF. The J gene is TRBJ2-5, the V gene TRBV19; tentatively, D is TRBD1 (6 bases). CDR1 and CDR2 (germline): LNHDA, SQIVND (reference sequence). This CDR3 region has 14 residues. The germline V and J ends were trimmed by 2 bases and 4 bases, with 11 bases remaining between them.

This clone has just a few counts. The V call is TRBV6-2 or TRBV6-3, the J call TRBJ2-7; 9 nucleotides align to TRBD1. From germline, CDR1 is MNHEY and CDR2 SVGEGT. The length of the CDR3 is 15 residues. V lost 5 bases, J lost 5 bases, and 10 bases stayed unmatched. The chain's CDR3 is CASSPGRDRANEQYF. CDR3 nucleotides: TGTGCCAGCAGTCCGGGGCGGGACAGGGCTAACGAGCAGTACTTC.

The chain employs TRBV19 and TRBJ1-5; a possible D gene is TRBD1 (6 bases). V lost 10 bases to trimming and J lost 7 bases, with 14 bases between them. The CDR3 sequence is 12 residues long. In germline, CDR1 is LNHDA, CDR2 SQIVND (reference sequence). CDR3 sequence: CATSGAGQPQHF. The CDR3 nucleotides are TGTGCCACATCAGGGGCAGGCCAGCCCCAGCATTTT.

In regard to this clone: The DNA is left out, because the CDR3 cannot be placed on it with certainty; the CDR3 is given as TCRdb lists it. The V call is TRBV27, the J call TRBJ1-2; the table's D call, TRBD1, was not checked against the DNA. Germline-derived CDR1 and CDR2 are MNHEY and SMNVEV (reference sequence). The CDR3 sequence runs 16 residues, both termini included. The CDR3 loop reads CASSTSDKATNYGYTF.

This chain's CDR3 is CASSSGTSGRWYEQYF. The DNA of the CDR3 is TGTGCCAGCAGCTCCGGTACTAGCGGGAGGTGGTACGAGCAGTACTTC. The V and J genes are TRBV7-2 and TRBJ2-7; TRBD2 matches at 12 bases. Germline V gene sequence: CDR1 SGHTA, CDR2 FQGNSA. After removal of 4 bases from V and 4 bases from J, the junction contained 8 bases not matched to a gene. The CDR3 contains 16 residues.

The V call is TRBV18, the J call TRBJ2-7, with 11 bases aligning to TRBD2. This CDR3 is built from 17 residues. Trimming took 3 bases from V and 4 from J; bases not matched to a gene: 11. Germline lookup yields CDR1 KGHSH and CDR2 LQKENI. In DNA form, the CDR3 reads TGTGCCAGCTCACCGACCTCGGGACTAGCGGAATCGTACGAGCAGTACTTC. This translates into CASSPTSGLAESYEQYF.

J is TRBJ2-7 and V is TRBV7-2; 9 nucleotides match TRBD2. The CDR3 totals 17 residues. J gave up 1 base and V 0 bases, and 7 bases lay outside the gene matches. Per the germline V gene, CDR1 is SGHTA and CDR2 is FQGNSA. The CDR3 is CASSLAPSGIRSYEQYF. The CDR3 DNA sequence: TGTGCCAGCAGCTTAGCACCTAGCGGGATCCGGTCCTACGAGCAGTACTTC.

The rearrangement uses TRBV19 and TRBJ1-2; D remains ambiguous. The CDR3 loop spans 15 amino acids. Trimming took 5 bases from V and 0 from J, leaving 13 bases between them. From germline, CDR1 is LNHDA and CDR2 SQIVND (reference sequence). The CDR3 sequence: CASSDSTITNYGYTF. Here the CDR3 DNA reads TGTGCCAGTAGTGACTCAACAATTACTAACTATGGCTACACCTTC.

In its sample, this clone was seen a few times. The gene calls are TRBV30 and TRBJ1-1; the match to TRBD1 covers 7 bases. Trimming cost V 2 bases and J 1 base; bases outside gene matches: 4. The CDR3 extends over 14 amino acids. From germline, CDR1 is GTSNPN and CDR2 SVGIG (reference sequence). DNA for the CDR3: TGTGCCTGGAGTCATTGGGACAGGAACACTGAAGCTTTCTTT. Translation: CAWSHWDRNTEAFF.

J is TRBJ2-2 and V is TRBV19; D is possibly TRBD1 (6 bases). Deletions cut 9 bases from V and 2 bases from J, with 16 bases between. Germline V gene lookup returns CDR1 LNHDA and CDR2 SQIVND (reference sequence). This CDR3 comprises 15 residues. The CDR3 DNA sequence: TGTGCCAGCAGTCCCAAGGACAGAAACACCGGGGAGCTGTTTTTT. It is translated as CASSPKDRNTGELFF.

This chain joins TRBV12-3 or TRBV12-4 and TRBJ1-1; no reliable D call. Trimming left V 6 bases short and J 1 base short, with 9 bases between. The CDR3 runs to 13 residues. The DNA for the CDR3 is TGTGCCAGCAGGGTTACAGCGAACACTGAAGCTTTCTTT. As protein: CASRVTANTEAFF.

V usage is TRBV11-2 and J usage is TRBJ2-7, with no clear D. Trimming stripped 4 bases from V and 6 bases from J, with 7 bases between. CDR3 size: 11 residues. CDR1 is SGHAT and CDR2 is FQNNGV in the germline V gene. CDR3 DNA sequence: TGTGCCAGCAGCTCCATTTCCGAGCAGTACTTC. It encodes CASSSISEQYF.

The J gene is TRBJ1-1, the V gene TRBV18; a possible D gene is TRBD1 (6 bases). Germline values: CDR1 KGHSH, CDR2 LQKENI. V shed 2 bases and J shed 3 bases, with 16 bases lying between them. This CDR3 region has 16 residues. This CDR3 is CASSPLSRGADTEAFF. Here the CDR3 DNA reads TGTGCCAGCTCACCATTATCTCGGGGGGCGGACACTGAAGCTTTCTTT.

This clone was counted a single time. The rearrangement uses TRBV10-3 and TRBJ2-7; 9 positions agree with TRBD1. The V gene's germline CDR1 is ENHRY and CDR2 SYGVKD. V lost 2 bases and J lost 5; bases outside the gene matches: 7. This CDR3 is built from 15 residues. As DNA, the CDR3 is TGTGCCATCAGTGAGACAGGGGGCTGGACCGACGAGCAGTACTTC. It codes for CAISETGGWTDEQYF.

The rearrangement links TRBV14 to TRBJ2-7; TRBD1 is a possible D gene (7 bases). The CDR3 extends over 15 amino acids. CDR1 SGHDN and CDR2 FVKESK come from the germline V gene. Trimming took off 6 bases at V and 1 base at J, with 16 bases between the two ends. CDR3: CASRPGQGGSYEQYF. CDR3 DNA sequence: TGTGCCAGCAGGCCGGGCCAGGGGGGATCCTACGAGCAGTACTTC.

The chain combines TRBV6-1 with TRBJ1-1; tentatively, D is TRBD1 (5 bases). Germline V gene data show CDR1 as MNHNS and CDR2 as SASEGT. The CDR3 spans 16 residues. V lost 1 base and J lost 3, with 15 bases in between. DNA of the CDR3: TGTGCCAGCAGTGAAGGCCTCCTTTCGGGGGACACTGAAGCTTTCTTT. Translation gives CASSEGLLSGDTEAFF.

V is TRBV6-1 and J is TRBJ1-2; D not certain. V was clipped by 2 bases and J by 2 bases, with 12 bases between them. The CDR3 sequence is 15 residues long. Germline V gene data show CDR1 as MNHNS and CDR2 as SASEGT. CDR3 amino acids: CASSEQVDLNYGYTF. The CDR3 DNA reads TGTGCCAGCAGTGAACAGGTAGACCTGAACTATGGCTACACCTTC.

This clone was seen just once. The chain employs TRBV7-6 and TRBJ1-1; D perhaps matches TRBD1 (6 bases). Germline CDR1 reads SGHVS; CDR2 reads FNYEAQ. V dropped 1 base and J dropped 3 bases, with 12 bases sitting between them. The CDR3 totals 15 residues. CDR3 nucleotides: TGTGCCAGCAGCTTAGGCACAGGGTCTTACACTGAAGCTTTCTTT. Translated, it gives CASSLGTGSYTEAFF.

V and J are TRBV7-2 and TRBJ2-7; perhaps TRBD1 as D (5 bases). Trimming cost V 2 bases and J 8 bases, with 13 bases left between them. The CDR3 covers 13 residues. Germline lookup yields CDR1 SGHTA and CDR2 FQGNSA. CDR3 coding DNA: TGTGCCAGCAGCTTATGGTCGGACATAAAGCAGTACTTC. The encoded protein is CASSLWSDIKQYF.

The chain couples TRBV7-6 to TRBJ2-5, with 11 bases that match TRBD2. With V trimmed by 0 bases and J by 6 bases, 9 bases remained unmatched. Germline CDR1 SGHVS, CDR2 FNYEAQ. CDR3 size: 17 residues. CDR3 DNA: TGTGCCAGCAGCTTAGCCCCGCCGGGACTAGCGGTTCAGACCCAGTACTTC. This codes for CASSLAPPGLAVQTQYF.

V is TRBV28 and J is TRBJ1-5; TRBD1 agrees at 10 bases. This CDR3 has 16 residues. V trimming: 5 bases; J trimming: 4 bases; junction bases outside the gene matches: 8. Germline V lookup: CDR1 MDHEN, CDR2 SYDVKM. The CDR3 reads CASSPPGQGLNQPQHF. CDR3 DNA: TGTGCCAGCAGTCCGCCGGGACAGGGGTTGAATCAGCCCCAGCATTTT.

The rearrangement uses TRBV2 and TRBJ1-6; a possible D gene is TRBD1 (5 bases). V was pared by 3 bases and J by 4 bases, with 16 bases between. The germline V gene encodes CDR1 SNHLY and CDR2 FYNNEI. The length of the CDR3 is 17 residues. DNA for the CDR3: TGTGCCAGCAGTGAGGGGGGAGTGACCCGTTATAATTCACCCCTCCACTTT. This codes for CASSEGGVTRYNSPLHF.

CDR3 in amino acids: CASSSTGVYSNQPQHF. The DNA for the CDR3 is TGTGCCAGTAGTTCGACAGGGGTCTATAGCAATCAGCCCCAGCATTTT. This chain links TRBV19 with TRBJ1-5, with 8 bases matching TRBD1. The CDR3 length is 16 residues. CDR1 LNHDA and CDR2 SQIVND come from the germline V gene (reference sequence). J was trimmed by 0 bases and V by 5 bases; bases with no gene match: 6. Together with reference TRBV19 and TRBJ1-5, the CDR3 gives the full variable domain: DGGITQSPKYLFRKEGQNVTLSCEQNLNHDAMYWYRQDPGQGLRLIYYSQIVNDFQKGDIAEGYSVSREKKESFPLTVTSAQKNPTAFYLCASSSTGVYSNQPQHFGDGTRLSIL.

The chain carries TRBV21-1 and TRBJ1-5; the table's D call of TRBD1 was not tested on the DNA. TRBV21-1 is recorded as a pseudogene. This CDR3 region has 16 residues. CDR3 nucleotides: TGTGCCAGCAGCAAAGGGGACAGGGGCCGCAATCAGCCCCAGCATTTT. It is translated as CASSKGDRGRNQPQHF.

This chain links TRBV2 with TRBJ1-6; 11 positions match TRBD1. This CDR3 is built from 14 residues. V shed 5 bases, J shed 7 bases, and the junction held 1 base outside the gene matches. CDR1 and CDR2 (germline): SNHLY, FYNNEI. The CDR3 loop is CASSRDRGNSPLHF. In nucleotides, the CDR3 is TGTGCCAGCAGTCGGGACAGGGGGAATTCACCCCTCCACTTT.

The rearrangement uses TRBV7-8 and TRBJ2-7; 12 positions agree with TRBD1. The CDR3 has 15 residues. V trimming: 5 bases; J trimming: 3 bases; junction bases outside the gene matches: 5. Germline V lookup: CDR1 SGHVS, CDR2 FQNEAQ. Written as DNA, the CDR3 is TGTGCCAGCAGCCGGGGACAGGGGGCGGTCTACGAGCAGTACTTC. It specifies CASSRGQGAVYEQYF.

This clone was observed once. The rearrangement uses TRBV30 and TRBJ1-5; no firm D call. Germline-derived CDR1 and CDR2 are GTSNPN and SVGIG (reference sequence). CDR3 length: 14 residues. Deletions cut 5 bases from V and 2 bases from J, with 13 bases between. CDR3 sequence: CAWGEGIGNQPQHF. The CDR3 DNA is TGTGCCTGGGGGGAGGGTATCGGCAATCAGCCCCAGCATTTT.

This chain connects TRBV20-1 to TRBJ1-1; TRBD1 agrees at 9 bases. V shed 3 bases, J shed 3 bases, and the junction held 11 bases outside the gene matches. This CDR3 has 16 residues. Germline-derived CDR1 and CDR2 are DFQATT and SNEGSKA (reference sequence). The CDR3 region is CSASFLPGQGHTEAFF. In nucleotides, the CDR3 is TGCAGTGCTAGTTTCCTTCCGGGACAGGGTCACACTGAAGCTTTCTTT.